This T cell receptor (beta chain) was obtained from a study of T cells in tuberculosis. Across the study: CD1B tetramers identified T cells specific for mycobacterial lipid GMM. Study-wide results and limits: The TCR-beta difference was not significant; alpha differences partly reflected length. GMM-specific TCRs were nearer to active tuberculosis alpha repertoires, suggesting expansion.

The CDR3 totals 13 residues. Trimming removed 3 bases from V and 3 bases from J; junction bases left unmatched: 0. In germline, CDR1 is LNHDA, CDR2 SQIVND (reference sequence). With respect to this clone: The antigen is undetermined.

Some clones are missing from TCRdb's copy, which holds only in-frame ones; the method was immunoSEQ multiplex PCR. In the table there are 35,000 to 45,000 clones, 94% of which are singletons. Each donor contributed roughly 100,000 T cells on average, unsorted. The rearrangement joins TRBV19 to TRBJ2-3; 7 bases line up with TRBD2. This receptor was identified in a donor aged 10-29 years with latent tuberculosis or without tuberculosis infection. Some clones in this sample may be carry-over from other donors' samples. Sequencing was performed on PBMCs. This chain's CDR3 is CASSIGGTDTQYF. CDR3 nucleotides: TGTGCCAGTAGTATCGGGGGGACAGATACGCAGTATTTT.